Listed below are T cell receptor beta chains from one sample, sequenced in a study of blood T cell repertoires in COVID-19. Sequencing used immunoSEQ multiplex PCR; TCRdb keeps in-frame clones, though not all of them. The sample lists 250,000 to 350,000 clones, about 85% occurring once. Sequencing was carried out using peripheral blood. These receptors came from a man aged 18-30 years with active or convalescent COVID-19. Both conserved end residues are part of each CDR3. The D gene is left open where the match is weak. Only some rows state a clone size, as once, few, many or a class for expanded clones.

j_gene: TRBJ1-2; d_gene: TRBD1; v_gene: TRBV15; abundance: -; CDR3nt: TGTGCCACCAGCAGAGATGAGACAGGGGACTATGGCTACACCTTC; CDR3aa: CATSRDETGDYGYTF
j_gene: TRBJ1-3; d_gene: -; v_gene: TRBV11-3; abundance: -; CDR3nt: TGTGCCAGCAGCCTAGGGCCCGGAAACACCATATATTTT; CDR3aa: CASSLGPGNTIYF
j_gene: TRBJ1-1; d_gene: -; v_gene: TRBV3-1/TRBV3-2; abundance: -; CDR3nt: TGTGCCAGCAGCCAAGGGGATCGGGATAGAGCTTTCTTT; CDR3aa: CASSQGDRDRAFF
j_gene: TRBJ1-1; d_gene: -; v_gene: TRBV20-1; abundance: -; CDR3nt: TGCAGTGCCGCGGGCAGGCCTGAAGCTTTCTTT; CDR3aa: CSAAGRPEAFF
j_gene: TRBJ2-5; d_gene: TRBD2; v_gene: TRBV24-1; abundance: -; CDR3nt: TGTGCCACCAGTGATCCACTAGCGGCAGGGAGTCTGGAGACCCAGTACTTC; CDR3aa: CATSDPLAAGSLETQYF
j_gene: TRBJ2-7; d_gene: -; v_gene: TRBV5-1; abundance: -; CDR3nt: TGCGCCAGCAGCTTGATCCCAGGTCTTAGCTCCTACGAGCAGTACTTC; CDR3aa: CASSLIPGLSSYEQYF
j_gene: TRBJ1-2; d_gene: -; v_gene: TRBV7-2; abundance: -; CDR3nt: TGTGCCAGCAGCTTATTGCCGGGGGGCGGTGAAGATAACTATGGCTACACCTTC; CDR3aa: CASSLLPGGGEDNYGYTF
j_gene: TRBJ2-7; d_gene: TRBD1; v_gene: TRBV18; abundance: few; CDR3nt: TGTGCCAGCTCACGACCGGGACAGGGCTACGAGCAGTACTTC; CDR3aa: CASSRPGQGYEQYF
j_gene: TRBJ1-2; d_gene: -; v_gene: TRBV4-1; abundance: -; CDR3nt: TGCGCCAGCAGCCAAGCCGCAGGTTCCTATGGCTACACCTTC; CDR3aa: CASSQAAGSYGYTF
j_gene: TRBJ2-5; d_gene: TRBD2; v_gene: TRBV3-1/TRBV3-2; abundance: -; CDR3nt: TGTGCCAGCAGCCTAAGAGGGACTAGAAAAGAGACCCAGTACTTC; CDR3aa: CASSLRGTRKETQYF
j_gene: TRBJ1-6; d_gene: TRBD1; v_gene: TRBV10-3; abundance: -; CDR3nt: TGTGCCATCAGTGAGTTGGACAGGGCGCGGAAAAATTCACCCCTCCACTTT; CDR3aa: CAISELDRARKNSPLHF
j_gene: TRBJ1-4; d_gene: TRBD1; v_gene: TRBV19; abundance: -; CDR3nt: TGTGCCAGTAGCTTGACCGGGACAGCAACTAATGAAAAACTGTTTTTT; CDR3aa: CASSLTGTATNEKLFF
j_gene: TRBJ2-5; d_gene: TRBD2; v_gene: TRBV11-2; abundance: -; CDR3nt: TGTGCCAGCAGTACCTGGGTAGCGGGGGGACAAGAGACCCAGTACTTC; CDR3aa: CASSTWVAGGQETQYF
j_gene: TRBJ2-7; d_gene: TRBD2; v_gene: TRBV28; abundance: -; CDR3nt: TGTGCCAGCAGTTCGGGAGGGTGGGAGACTCCCTACGAGCAGTACTTC; CDR3aa: CASSSGGWETPYEQYF
j_gene: TRBJ2-3; d_gene: -; v_gene: TRBV6-1; abundance: -; CDR3nt: TGTGCCAGCAGTGAAGCGCGGGGCTCTTTCAGGGATACGCAGTATTTT; CDR3aa: CASSEARGSFRDTQYF
j_gene: TRBJ1-5; d_gene: TRBD1; v_gene: TRBV19; abundance: -; CDR3nt: TGTGCCAGTAGTCACAGGGGCTGGCCCCAGCATTTT; CDR3aa: CASSHRGWPQHF
j_gene: TRBJ2-2; d_gene: -; v_gene: TRBV23-1; abundance: -; CDR3nt: TGCGCCAGCAGTCCCGGTTATGGTCCGGGGGCGAACACCGGGGAGCTGTTTTTT; CDR3aa: CASSPGYGPGANTGELFF
j_gene: TRBJ1-1; d_gene: -; v_gene: TRBV10-3; abundance: -; CDR3nt: TGTGCCATCAGTGAGTCCCGGGGATGGAACACTGAAGCTTTCTTT; CDR3aa: CAISESRGWNTEAFF
j_gene: TRBJ1-4; d_gene: TRBD1; v_gene: TRBV28; abundance: -; CDR3nt: TGTGCCAGCAGTGCAATGGGGACAGGGGAAGAAAAACTGTTTTTT; CDR3aa: CASSAMGTGEEKLFF
j_gene: TRBJ2-2; d_gene: TRBD1; v_gene: TRBV2; abundance: -; CDR3nt: TGTGCCAGGACGGGACAGGAGGGCGGGGAGCTGTTTTTT; CDR3aa: CARTGQEGGELFF
j_gene: TRBJ1-1; d_gene: TRBD1; v_gene: TRBV9; abundance: -; CDR3nt: TGTGCCAGCAGCGGCTTCCGGGACAGGGGACCTTTCTTT; CDR3aa: CASSGFRDRGPFF
j_gene: TRBJ1-1; d_gene: -; v_gene: TRBV4-2; abundance: -; CDR3nt: TGTGCCAGCAGCCAACCGGACCCTCGGGAAAGGGCTGAAGCTTTCTTT; CDR3aa: CASSQPDPRERAEAFF
j_gene: TRBJ1-1; d_gene: -; v_gene: TRBV19; abundance: once; CDR3nt: TGTGCCAGTAGGGAGGGTTGGGGGAACACTGAAGCTTTCTTT; CDR3aa: CASREGWGNTEAFF
j_gene: TRBJ2-1; d_gene: -; v_gene: TRBV9; abundance: once; CDR3nt: TGTGCCAGCAGCCCACGGGACTTGAGCTCCTACAATGAGCAGTTCTTC; CDR3aa: CASSPRDLSSYNEQFF
j_gene: TRBJ1-5; d_gene: TRBD1; v_gene: TRBV27; abundance: -; CDR3nt: TGTGCCAGCAGCCAACCTCCAGGGGGACATAGGAATCCTCGGGGCGATCAGCCCCAGCATTTT; CDR3aa: CASSQPPGGHRNPRGDQPQHF
j_gene: TRBJ2-4; d_gene: -; v_gene: TRBV5-4; abundance: -; CDR3nt: TGTGCCAGCAGCTTGGCTTTACACCTAGCCAAAAACATTCAGTACTTC; CDR3aa: CASSLALHLAKNIQYF
j_gene: TRBJ1-4; d_gene: -; v_gene: TRBV7-2; abundance: -; CDR3nt: TGTGCCAGCAGCTCCCAGTCCTCCTCTGAAAAACTGTTTTTT; CDR3aa: CASSSQSSSEKLFF
j_gene: TRBJ1-3; d_gene: -; v_gene: TRBV29-1; abundance: -; CDR3nt: TGCAGCGTTGGAAGAGAAAGGCAGGGAGGAAGAGGAAACACCATATATTTT; CDR3aa: CSVGRERQGGRGNTIYF
j_gene: TRBJ1-1; d_gene: -; v_gene: TRBV7-8; abundance: -; CDR3nt: TGTGCCAGCAGCTTATTCGTAGCGAACACTGAAGCTTTCTTT; CDR3aa: CASSLFVANTEAFF
j_gene: TRBJ1-6; d_gene: -; v_gene: TRBV11-2; abundance: -; CDR3nt: TGTGCCAGCAGCCCCCTGGCACAGGGTTTGCATTCACCCCTCCACTTT; CDR3aa: CASSPLAQGLHSPLHF
j_gene: TRBJ2-1; d_gene: TRBD2; v_gene: TRBV9; abundance: -; CDR3nt: TGTGCCAGCAGCGTAGGGGTTAGCGGGAGATACAATGAGCAGTTCTTC; CDR3aa: CASSVGVSGRYNEQFF
j_gene: TRBJ2-7; d_gene: TRBD2; v_gene: TRBV13; abundance: -; CDR3nt: TGTGCCAGCAGCTTTTGGACTAGCGGGGGCTACGAGCAGTACTTC; CDR3aa: CASSFWTSGGYEQYF
j_gene: TRBJ1-2; d_gene: -; v_gene: TRBV4-2; abundance: once; CDR3nt: TGTGCCACTACATACGAGGGAGATGATGGCTACACCTTC; CDR3aa: CATTYEGDDGYTF
j_gene: TRBJ1-1; d_gene: TRBD1; v_gene: TRBV5-1; abundance: -; CDR3nt: TGCGCCAGCAGCCTAACAGGGGGCAGGACTGAAGCTTTCTTT; CDR3aa: CASSLTGGRTEAFF
j_gene: TRBJ1-1; d_gene: -; v_gene: TRBV5-6; abundance: -; CDR3nt: TGTGCCAGCAGCTTGCGACAGGCTTACATGAACACTGAAGCTTTCTTT; CDR3aa: CASSLRQAYMNTEAFF
j_gene: TRBJ2-1; d_gene: TRBD2; v_gene: TRBV7-9; abundance: -; CDR3nt: TGTGCCAGCAGCAAAGCCACAGCGGGGTACTACAATGAGCAGTTCTTC; CDR3aa: CASSKATAGYYNEQFF
j_gene: TRBJ1-6; d_gene: TRBD1; v_gene: TRBV4-3; abundance: -; CDR3nt: TGCGCCAGCAGCCAACGCCTAGGGATAGGGACAGGGGTTTCACCCCTCCACTTT; CDR3aa: CASSQRLGIGTGVSPLHF
j_gene: TRBJ2-3; d_gene: -; v_gene: TRBV10-2; abundance: -; CDR3nt: TGCGCCAGCAGTGAGTATACGTTAGCTCTCGGAGTAACGCAGTATTTT; CDR3aa: CASSEYTLALGVTQYF
j_gene: TRBJ2-3; d_gene: -; v_gene: TRBV7-6; abundance: once; CDR3nt: TGTGCCAGCAGCTTAGAAGGCAGGGTTTCAGATACGCAGTATTTT; CDR3aa: CASSLEGRVSDTQYF
j_gene: TRBJ1-5; d_gene: TRBD1; v_gene: TRBV7-8; abundance: -; CDR3nt: TGTGCCAGCAGCGCGCCTGGGACAGGAACCCTCAATCAGCCCCAGCATTTT; CDR3aa: CASSAPGTGTLNQPQHF
j_gene: TRBJ1-1; d_gene: TRBD1; v_gene: TRBV6-5; abundance: -; CDR3nt: TGTGCCAGCAGTTACCGACAGGGAAGGTGGTACACTGAAGCTTTCTTT; CDR3aa: CASSYRQGRWYTEAFF
j_gene: TRBJ1-1; d_gene: -; v_gene: TRBV18; abundance: -; CDR3nt: TGTGCCAGCTCACCGGGACTCCCCACTGAAGCTTTCTTT; CDR3aa: CASSPGLPTEAFF
j_gene: TRBJ1-2; d_gene: TRBD1; v_gene: TRBV6-4; abundance: -; CDR3nt: TGTGCCAGCAGCCCCAGACAGGGGGCACCTTATGGCTACACCTTC; CDR3aa: CASSPRQGAPYGYTF
j_gene: TRBJ2-7; d_gene: TRBD2; v_gene: TRBV6-5; abundance: -; CDR3nt: TGTGCCAGCAGTTACTCGTGGACTAGCACCTCCTACGAGCAGTACTTC; CDR3aa: CASSYSWTSTSYEQYF
j_gene: TRBJ1-1; d_gene: -; v_gene: TRBV5-1; abundance: -; CDR3nt: TGCGCCAGCACCCTTTTAGACAGTCCTGAAGCTTTCTTT; CDR3aa: CASTLLDSPEAFF
j_gene: TRBJ1-5; d_gene: -; v_gene: TRBV12-3/TRBV12-4; abundance: -; CDR3nt: TGTGCCAGCAGTTTACTCCCGGATCAGCCCCAGCATTTT; CDR3aa: CASSLLPDQPQHF
j_gene: TRBJ2-7; d_gene: -; v_gene: TRBV7-8; abundance: -; CDR3nt: TGTGCCAGCAGCTACCGACATACCGACGAGCAGTACTTC; CDR3aa: CASSYRHTDEQYF
j_gene: TRBJ1-1; d_gene: TRBD1; v_gene: TRBV15; abundance: once; CDR3nt: TGTGCCACCAGCAAACCGGGACAGGGAAGGGGTGAAGCTTTCTTT; CDR3aa: CATSKPGQGRGEAFF
j_gene: TRBJ2-1; d_gene: TRBD2; v_gene: TRBV7-9; abundance: once; CDR3nt: TGTGCCAGCAGCCCATACCGACTAGCGGGAGGGCCTTCCTACAATGAGCAGTTCTTC; CDR3aa: CASSPYRLAGGPSYNEQFF
j_gene: TRBJ1-6; d_gene: TRBD1; v_gene: TRBV12-3/TRBV12-4; abundance: -; CDR3nt: TGTGCCAGCAGCGGACAGGGCGGTTCACCCCTCCACTTT; CDR3aa: CASSGQGGSPLHF
j_gene: TRBJ1-1; d_gene: -; v_gene: TRBV6-6; abundance: -; CDR3nt: TGTGCCAGCAGTCTCCCCCAGGGATGGACTGAAGCTTTCTTT; CDR3aa: CASSLPQGWTEAFF
j_gene: TRBJ2-7; d_gene: -; v_gene: TRBV2; abundance: -; CDR3nt: TGTGCCAGCAGGCCCGACAGGCATACCACCTACGAGCAGTACTTC; CDR3aa: CASRPDRHTTYEQYF
j_gene: TRBJ2-7; d_gene: -; v_gene: TRBV18; abundance: -; CDR3nt: TGTGCCAGCTCACCCGACAGGACCTTACCGTTTGGTGCCTTC; CDR3aa: CASSPDRTLPFGAF
j_gene: TRBJ2-7; d_gene: TRBD2; v_gene: TRBV2; abundance: -; CDR3nt: TGTGCCAGCAGTGAAGGGCTAGCGGGGAATTACGAGCAGTACTTC; CDR3aa: CASSEGLAGNYEQYF
j_gene: TRBJ2-1; d_gene: TRBD2; v_gene: TRBV7-9; abundance: few; CDR3nt: TGTGCCAGCAGCCCTAGCGGGGGCCGGTACAATGAGCAGTTCTTC; CDR3aa: CASSPSGGRYNEQFF
j_gene: TRBJ1-5; d_gene: -; v_gene: TRBV6-2/TRBV6-3; abundance: -; CDR3nt: TGTGCCAGCAGTTACGCGACTAATAATCAGCCCCAGCATTTT; CDR3aa: CASSYATNNQPQHF
j_gene: TRBJ1-5; d_gene: -; v_gene: TRBV5-1; abundance: few; CDR3nt: TGCGCCACCTCTGGGCACGCCGGACAGTGGATAGTTTATAGCAATCAGCCCCAGCATTTT; CDR3aa: CATSGHAGQWIVYSNQPQHF
j_gene: TRBJ2-1; d_gene: TRBD1; v_gene: TRBV7-2; abundance: -; CDR3nt: TGTGCCAGCAGCTTAGAGACAGGGGGCCTGGACAATGAGCAGTTCTTC; CDR3aa: CASSLETGGLDNEQFF
j_gene: TRBJ2-5; d_gene: -; v_gene: TRBV7-8; abundance: -; CDR3nt: TGTGCCAGCAACAACCGGGACTGGGTAGGGACCCAGTACTTC; CDR3aa: CASNNRDWVGTQYF
j_gene: TRBJ1-4; d_gene: -; v_gene: TRBV5-1; abundance: few; CDR3nt: TGCGCCAGCAGCTTGGATCGGGTTGGGACTAATGAAAAACTGTTTTTT; CDR3aa: CASSLDRVGTNEKLFF